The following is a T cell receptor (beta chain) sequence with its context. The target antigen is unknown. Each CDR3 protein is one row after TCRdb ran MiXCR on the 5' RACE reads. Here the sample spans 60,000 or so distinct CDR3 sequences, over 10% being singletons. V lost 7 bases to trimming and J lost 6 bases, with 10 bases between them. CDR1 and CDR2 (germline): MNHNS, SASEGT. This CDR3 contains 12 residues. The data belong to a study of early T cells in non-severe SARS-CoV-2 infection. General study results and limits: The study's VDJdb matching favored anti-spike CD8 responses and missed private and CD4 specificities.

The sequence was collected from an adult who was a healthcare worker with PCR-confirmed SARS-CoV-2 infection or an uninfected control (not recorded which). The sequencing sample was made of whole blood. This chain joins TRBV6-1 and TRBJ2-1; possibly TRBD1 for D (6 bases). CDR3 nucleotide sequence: TGTGCCAGCAATGCAGGGGTCAATGAGCAGTTCTTC. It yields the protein CASNAGVNEQFF.